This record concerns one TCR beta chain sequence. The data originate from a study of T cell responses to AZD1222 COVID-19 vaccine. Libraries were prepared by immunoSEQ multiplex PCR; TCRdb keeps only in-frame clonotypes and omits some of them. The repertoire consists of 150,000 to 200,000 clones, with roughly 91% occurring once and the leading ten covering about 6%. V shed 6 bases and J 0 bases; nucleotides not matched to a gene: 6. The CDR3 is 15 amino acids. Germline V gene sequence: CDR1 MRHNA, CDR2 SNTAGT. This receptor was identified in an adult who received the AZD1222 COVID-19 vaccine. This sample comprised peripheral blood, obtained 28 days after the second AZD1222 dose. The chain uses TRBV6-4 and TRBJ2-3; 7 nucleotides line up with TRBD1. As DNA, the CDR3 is TGTGCCAGCAGCCCGGGACAGCTGAGCACAGATACGCAGTATTTT. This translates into CASSPGQLSTDTQYF.